Below, 5 T cell receptor beta chains from the same sample are listed, as sequenced in a study of vaccination and CD4 T cells after COVID-19. Cultured CD4+ T cells had their DNA profiled by the Oncomine TCR Beta short-read assay. TCRdb itself ran the PCR reads through MiXCR, one entry per CDR3 protein. The profile covers about 5,100 distinct CDR3 sequences, with around 62% appearing a single time and about 32% taken by the ten largest. Regarding treatment: roughly 10-day PBMC culture with coronavirus spike peptide pools or control peptides (ViraFEST assay). The unexposed donor gave CD4+ T cells before the COVID-19 pandemic (2011-2018). These receptors' antigens are unknown. Sequencing input: CD4+ T cells from blood, cultured in vitro. These receptors were collected from a human donor in good health.

The rearrangement joins TRBV6-2 or TRBV6-3 to TRBJ1-6, with 7 bases lining up with TRBD1. Losses at the gene ends were 6 bases for V and 15 bases for J; bases not matched to a gene: 11. Germline values: CDR1 MNHEY, CDR2 SVGEGT. CDR3 length: 13 residues. CDR3 protein: CASRKDRAPVLHF. In DNA, the CDR3 is TGTGCCAGCAGAAAAGACAGGGCCCCAGTCCTCCACTTT.

The V and J genes are TRBV20-1 and TRBJ2-7; D ambiguous. The V end lost 6 bases, the J end lost 5 bases, and 20 bases lay between the germline ends. Germline V gene sequence: CDR1 DFQATT, CDR2 SNEGSKA (reference sequence). This CDR3 is 14 amino acids long. The CDR3 loop reads CSAILLQDDHEQYF. As DNA, the CDR3 is TGCAGTGCCATCCTCCTCCAGGACGACCACGAGCAGTACTTC.

This clonotype was detected once. The genes are TRBV2 and TRBJ2-1, with 8 positions matching TRBD2. The germline V gene encodes CDR1 SNHLY and CDR2 FYNNEI. Germline trimming cut 6 bases from V and 4 bases from J; bases unmatched to any gene: 8. The CDR3 contains 15 residues. The CDR3 here is CASRLNSGTYNEQFF. The DNA of the CDR3 is TGTGCCAGCAGGTTGAATAGCGGGACTTACAATGAGCAGTTCTTC. The full variable domain, with the rest looked up from reference TRBV2 and TRBJ2-1, is EPEVTQTPSHQVTQMGQEVILRCVPISNHLYFYWYRQILGQKVEFLVSFYNNEISEKSEIFDDQFSVERPDGSNFTLKIRSTKLEDSAMYFCASRLNSGTYNEQFFGPGTRLTVL.

J is TRBJ2-7 and V is TRBV7-6; 11 nucleotides align to TRBD1. Germline trimming cut 0 bases from V and 6 bases from J; bases unmatched to any gene: 4. CDR3 length equals 15 residues. Germline CDR1 reads SGHVS; CDR2 reads FNYEAQ. The CDR3 region has the DNA TGTGCCAGCAGCTTAGCGCGGACAGGGGGCGGCGAGCAGTACTTC. Encoded protein: CASSLARTGGGEQYF.

This clonotype qualifies as large. V is TRBV5-1 and J is TRBJ1-1; D not resolved. The CDR3 sequence is 16 residues long. Per the germline V gene, CDR1 is SGHRS and CDR2 is YFSETQ. The ends were cut back, 4 bases at V and 0 bases at J, with 16 bases in the middle. CDR3 coding DNA: TGCGCCAGCAGCCCCCTAGGACGGAGAATGAACACTGAAGCTTTCTTT. Encoded protein: CASSPLGRRMNTEAFF.